Listed here are 20 T cell receptor beta chains from one sample, sequenced in a study of T cells in Graves' hyperthyroidism and ophthalmopathy. Amplification yielded TCR beta CDR3 regions, with RNA transcripts as the source. TCR CDR3 underwent first-round RT-PCR with the HTBI primer set. TCRdb called the multiplex PCR reads again in MiXCR, with one record for every CDR3 protein. The table has hundreds of thousands of distinct CDR3 sequences, 38% seen once. Material: blood. The origin of the receptors is a man aged 18 to 29 with Graves' hyperthyroidism.

This clonotype has only one observation. V gene TRBV29-1 combines with J gene TRBJ1-4; D is ambiguous. The ends were cut back, 4 bases at V and 8 bases at J, with 14 bases in the middle. Germline V gene lookup returns CDR1 SQVTM and CDR2 ANQGSEA. CDR3 length: 13 residues. CDR3 region: CSVGREYSEKLFF. Written as DNA, the CDR3 is TGCAGCGTTGGGAGGGAATATTCGGAAAAACTGTTTTTT.

V gene TRBV12-3 or TRBV12-4 combines with J gene TRBJ2-7; possibly TRBD1 for D (6 bases). CDR3 length: 12 residues. V lost 6 bases and J 5 bases, leaving 11 bases between the germline ends. The DNA of the CDR3 is TGTGCCAGCAGCGCACAGGGTAACGAGCAGTACTTC. Translation gives CASSAQGNEQYF.

The CDR3 protein is CSAAGARDQPQHF. The DNA of the CDR3 is TGCAGCGCGGCGGGGGCGCGTGATCAGCCCCAGCATTTT. The chain recombines TRBV29-1 with TRBJ1-5, with D perhaps matching TRBD1 (6 bases). The CDR3 is made up of 13 amino acids. The V gene's germline CDR1 is SQVTM and CDR2 ANQGSEA. Trimming cost V 7 bases and J 5 bases, with 15 bases left between them.

This clonotype was picked up many times. The genes are TRBV7-6 and TRBJ1-1; the D gene is possibly TRBD1 (5 bases). V shed 1 base and J shed 1 base, with 10 bases lying between them. The germline CDR1 and CDR2 sequences are SGHVS and FNYEAQ. The CDR3 length is 15 residues. CDR3 sequence: CASSLGRQGNTEAFF. CDR3 nucleotide sequence: TGTGCCAGCAGCTTAGGTCGGCAGGGGAACACTGAAGCTTTCTTT.

This clonotype was detected once. The V and J genes are TRBV3-1 and TRBJ2-7, with TRBD2 matching 14 bases. Trimming removed 7 bases from V and 3 bases from J; junction bases left unmatched: 5. CDR3 length: 15 amino acids. Germline V gene sequence: CDR1 LGHDT, CDR2 YNNKEL (reference sequence). The CDR3 loop reads CASNPGLAGDYEQYF. CDR3 nucleotide sequence: TGTGCCAGCAACCCGGGACTAGCGGGAGACTACGAGCAGTACTTC.

This clonotype appeared a few times. The chain is built from TRBV7-9 and TRBJ1-4; TRBD1 matches 10 bases. Germline CDR1 is SEHNR and CDR2 is FQNEAQ (reference sequence). The ends lost 2 bases at V and 6 bases at J; junction bases unmatched: 3. The CDR3 sequence is 15 residues long. In DNA, the CDR3 is TGTGCCAGCAGCTTAAGACAGGGGGCGGATGAAAAACTGTTTTTT. This translates into CASSLRQGADEKLFF.

This clonotype was recorded many times. The chain couples TRBV2 to TRBJ1-2; D is uncertain. Per germline, CDR1 SNHLY and CDR2 FYNNEI. This CDR3 has 13 residues. V lost 3 bases, J lost 5 bases, and 10 bases lay in between. The CDR3 is CASSDTYGYGYTF. The CDR3 DNA reads as TGTGCCAGCAGTGATACGTATGGGTATGGCTACACCTTC.

The V call is TRBV6-2 or TRBV6-3, the J call TRBJ1-2; D remains unclear. Germline CDR1 reads MNHEY; CDR2 reads SVGEGT. The CDR3 loop spans 13 amino acids. The V end lost 4 bases, the J end lost 4 bases, and 10 bases lay between the germline ends. CDR3 nucleotide sequence: TGTGCCAGCAGTTTCCGGGATGTCTATGGCTACACCTTC. Protein: CASSFRDVYGYTF.

This chain links TRBV7-4 with TRBJ1-4; D uncertain. V lost 5 bases to trimming and J lost 8 bases, with 18 bases between them. The germline CDR1 and CDR2 sequences are SGHVT and SQSDAQ. CDR3 length: 15 residues. The CDR3 protein is CASSLPGRENEKLFF. The CDR3, as DNA: TGTGCCAGCAGCCTACCGGGGAGGGAGAACGAAAAACTGTTTTTT.

DNA for the CDR3: TGTGCCAGCAGCTTGGGGCGGCGGGCGACTGAAAAACTGTTTTTT. It codes for CASSLGRRATEKLFF. V usage is TRBV5-6 and J usage is TRBJ1-4; D remains unclear. The V end lost 0 bases, the J end lost 7 bases, and 13 bases lay between the germline ends. Per germline, CDR1 SGHDT and CDR2 YYEEEE. There are 15 residues in the CDR3.

This clonotype has only one observation. CDR3 protein: CASSFARDSGNTIYF. The CDR3 DNA follows: TGTGCCAGCAGTTTTGCAAGGGATTCTGGAAACACCATATATTTT. The V call is TRBV2, the J call TRBJ1-3; D remains ambiguous. This CDR3 spans 15 amino acids. Between the trimmed V and J ends, which lost 5 bases and 1 base, there was a span of 12 bases. Germline V gene sequence: CDR1 SNHLY, CDR2 FYNNEI. The variable domain in full, completed from reference TRBV2 and TRBJ1-3, reads EPEVTQTPSHQVTQMGQEVILRCVPISNHLYFYWYRQILGQKVEFLVSFYNNEISEKSEIFDDQFSVERPDGSNFTLKIRSTKLEDSAMYFCASSFARDSGNTIYFGEGSWLTVV.

Ten or more counts support this clonotype. The rearrangement uses TRBV11-2 and TRBJ1-6; D ambiguous. From germline, CDR1 is SGHAT and CDR2 FQNNGV. V was clipped by 1 base and J by 5 bases, with 12 bases between them. The CDR3 has 16 residues. In DNA, the CDR3 is TGTGCCAGCAGCTTAGGTTCGGCGGCGAATAATTCACCCCTCCACTTT. Residues: CASSLGSAANNSPLHF. The full variable domain, rest sourced from reference TRBV11-2 and TRBJ1-6, is EAGVAQSPRYKIIEKRQSVAFWCNPISGHATLYWYQQILGQGPKLLIQFQNNGVVDDSQLPKDRFSAERLKGVDSTLKIQPAKLEDSAVYLCASSLGSAANNSPLHFGNGTRLTVT.

The genes are TRBV20-1 and TRBJ2-7; D is undetermined. The CDR3 covers 14 residues. The V end was cut by 8 bases, the J end by 0 bases, with 17 bases between. Germline-derived CDR1 and CDR2 are DFQATT and SNEGSKA (reference sequence). DNA for the CDR3: TGCAGTCGCGGCAGCCGAACATGCTCCTACGAGCAGTACTTC. It codes for CSRGSRTCSYEQYF.

This clonotype occurred many times. The chain uses TRBV7-2 and TRBJ1-1; D is unclear. V was pared by 5 bases and J by 1 base, with 8 bases between. This CDR3 is built from 13 residues. Looked up from germline, CDR1 is SGHTA and CDR2 is FQGNSA. The DNA for the CDR3 is TGTGCCAGCAGCACACAGTCGAACACTGAAGCTTTCTTT. This encodes CASSTQSNTEAFF. The full variable domain, in which reference TRBV7-2 and TRBJ1-1 provide the parts outside the CDR3, is GAGVSQSPSNKVTEKGKDVELRCDPISGHTALYWYRQSLGQGLEFLIYFQGNSAPDKSGLPSDRFSAERTGGSVSTLTIQRTQQEDSAVYLCASSTQSNTEAFFGQGTRLTVV.

The chain combines TRBV9 with TRBJ1-6, with TRBD1 matching 11 bases. The ends lost 2 bases at V and 11 bases at J; junction bases unmatched: 6. Germline V gene data show CDR1 as SGDLS and CDR2 as YYNGEE. This CDR3 has 15 residues. CDR3 protein: CASSVGTGGSPPLHF. Here the CDR3 DNA reads TGTGCCAGCAGCGTCGGGACAGGGGGTTCGCCACCCCTCCACTTT.

The table lists this clonotype with many counts. V and J are TRBV6-5 and TRBJ1-2, with 7 bases identical to TRBD1. Germline CDR1 is MNHEY and CDR2 is SVGAGI. The trim removed 5 bases at V and 2 bases at J, leaving 8 bases unmatched. This CDR3 comprises 15 residues. In DNA, the CDR3 is TGTGCCAGCAGTCTTGACCTGGGACAGAACTATGGCTACACCTTC. Protein sequence: CASSLDLGQNYGYTF.

The chain is built from TRBV29-1 and TRBJ1-1; TRBD1 might be the D (5 bases). This CDR3 region has 13 residues. V lost 8 bases and J lost 0, with 13 bases in between. CDR1 is SQVTM, CDR2 ANQGSEA, per germline. The CDR3 nucleotides are TGCAGCTTGTCGGGACTCCTGAACACTGAAGCTTTCTTT. Translated, it gives CSLSGLLNTEAFF.

This clonotype was seen a handful of times. The chain links TRBV2 to TRBJ2-2; no reliable D call. CDR1 SNHLY and CDR2 FYNNEI come from the germline V gene. The CDR3 has 14 residues. V lost 7 bases to trimming and J lost 4 bases, with 13 bases between them. CDR3 in DNA: TGTGCCAGCAAAGGCCGCTCGACCACCGGGGAGCTGTTTTTT. Its protein is CASKGRSTTGELFF.

This clonotype showed up many times. The CDR3: CAISGEPRGTGELFF. The CDR3 nucleotides are TGTGCCATCAGTGGTGAACCCAGAGGGACCGGGGAGCTGTTTTTT. The chain is built from TRBV10-3 and TRBJ2-2; possibly TRBD2 for D (5 bases). Trimming pared 4 bases from V and 5 bases from J, leaving 14 bases between. The CDR3 contains 15 residues. In germline, CDR1 is ENHRY, CDR2 SYGVKD.

V gene TRBV7-6 combines with J gene TRBJ2-2; TRBD1 matches 7 bases. Germline V gives CDR1 SGHVS, CDR2 FNYEAQ. The CDR3 has 15 amino acids. The V segment lost 4 bases and the J segment 10 bases; nucleotides outside the gene matches: 12. DNA of the CDR3: TGTGCCAGCAGCTCATACCGAGACAGGGCGGCGGAGCTGTTTTTT. It specifies CASSSYRDRAAELFF.